The source of this T cell receptor beta chain is a study of T cells in Graves' hyperthyroidism and ophthalmopathy. Study-wide results and limits: Most thyroid clonotypes expanded above 0.001 appeared in blood too.

Concerning this clonotype: What it binds is not known.

The V gene's germline CDR1 is MGHDK and CDR2 SYGVNS. V was pared by 4 bases and J by 3 bases, with 5 bases of the junction left unmatched. The CDR3 totals 15 residues. No ophthalmopathy progression within 18 months constituted stable Graves' hyperthyroidism. Patients having uncontrolled infection, another autoimmune disease, pregnancy or lactation were not included. Diagnoses used clinical symptoms, serum thyroxine and TRAb, thyroid ultrasound and orbital computed tomography. It was RNA transcripts that yielded the amplified TCR beta CDR3 regions. A first-round RT-PCR of the TCR CDR3 used the HTBI primer set. TCRdb independently ran MiXCR on the multiplex PCR reads; one entry per CDR3 protein. The data hold approximately 560,000 distinct CDR3 sequences, with 15% to 19% observed a single time.

The sample consisted of blood. The rearrangement joins TRBV25-1 to TRBJ2-7, with TRBD2 matching over 11 bases. This clonotype was sampled from a woman aged 25 to 39 with Graves' hyperthyroidism. The DNA of the CDR3 is TGTGCCAGCAGTGGTTTTAGCGGGAGGGTCTACGAGCAGTACTTC. Protein: CASSGFSGRVYEQYF.